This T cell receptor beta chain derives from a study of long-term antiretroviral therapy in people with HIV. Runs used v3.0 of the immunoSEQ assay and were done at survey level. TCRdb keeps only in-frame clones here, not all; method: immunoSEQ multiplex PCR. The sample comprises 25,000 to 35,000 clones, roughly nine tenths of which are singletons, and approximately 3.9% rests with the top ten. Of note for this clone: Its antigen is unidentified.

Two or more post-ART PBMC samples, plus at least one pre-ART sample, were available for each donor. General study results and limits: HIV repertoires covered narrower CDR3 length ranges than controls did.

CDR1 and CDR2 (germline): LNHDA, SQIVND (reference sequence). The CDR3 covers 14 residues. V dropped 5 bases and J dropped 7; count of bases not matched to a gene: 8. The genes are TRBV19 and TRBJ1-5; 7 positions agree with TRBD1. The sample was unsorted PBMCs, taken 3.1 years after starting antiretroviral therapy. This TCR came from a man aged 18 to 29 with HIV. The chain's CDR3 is CASSFPTGPQPQHF. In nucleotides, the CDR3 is TGTGCCAGTAGTTTCCCGACAGGGCCCCAGCCCCAGCATTTT.